Shown below are 8 T cell receptor beta chains from a single sample sequenced in a study of OX40 agonist ivuxolimab in advanced cancers. This table comes from immunoSEQ multiplex PCR, and its TCRdb copy is limited to in-frame clones, with some not included. Among tens of thousands of clones, approximately 84% were seen once, and the ten largest hold approximately 2%. The sample was CD4+ or CD8+ T cells sorted from blood, taken in a trial of the OX40 agonist ivuxolimab. These TCRs come from an adult with an advanced solid tumor such as melanoma, head and neck, liver or kidney cancer.

The chain recombines TRBV28 with TRBJ2-1, with TRBD2 identical over 11 bases. CDR3 length equals 16 residues. Looked up from germline, CDR1 is MDHEN and CDR2 is SYDVKM. Germline trimming cut 4 bases from V and 5 bases from J; bases unmatched to any gene: 7. The CDR3, as DNA: TGTGCCAGCAGTTCTCCGGGACTAGCGGAGAACAATGAGCAGTTCTTC. Encoded protein: CASSSPGLAENNEQFF.

The chain's CDR3 is CASSSGGGKETQYF. In nucleotides, the CDR3 is TGCGCCAGCAGCTCCGGCGGGGGGAAAGAGACCCAGTACTTC. This chain uses TRBV5-1 with TRBJ2-5, with TRBD2 matching over 8 bases. With 3 bases clipped from V and 3 bases from J, the junction kept 4 bases outside the gene matches. Germline CDR1 SGHRS, CDR2 YFSETQ. The CDR3 totals 14 residues.

V gene TRBV27 combines with J gene TRBJ1-4; 10 bases line up with TRBD1. The length of the CDR3 is 16 residues. V dropped 4 bases and J dropped 8; count of bases not matched to a gene: 10. Germline-derived CDR1 and CDR2 are MNHEY and SMNVEV (reference sequence). The CDR3 reads CASSSHGQGEREKLFF. In nucleotides, the CDR3 is TGTGCCAGCAGTTCCCACGGACAGGGGGAACGAGAAAAACTGTTTTTT.

This clone was counted between two and nine times. The V call is TRBV7-2, the J call TRBJ2-7, with D possibly being TRBD1 (6 bases). The CDR3 loop spans 13 amino acids. Germline CDR1 and CDR2: SGHTA and FQGNSA. Trimming took off 0 bases at V and 6 bases at J, with 9 bases between the two ends. CDR3 protein: CASSLAPRGEQYF. The CDR3 nucleotides read TGTGCCAGCAGCTTAGCCCCCAGGGGCGAGCAGTACTTC. The entire variable domain, with the rest obtained from reference TRBV7-2 and TRBJ2-7, is as follows: GAGVSQSPSNKVTEKGKDVELRCDPISGHTALYWYRQSLGQGLEFLIYFQGNSAPDKSGLPSDRFSAERTGGSVSTLTIQRTQQEDSAVYLCASSLAPRGEQYFGPGTRLTVT.

Points on this clone: Additional DNA sequences in this sample encode the identical CDR3. J is TRBJ2-1 and V is TRBV18; D might be TRBD2 (5 bases). CDR1 and CDR2 (germline): KGHSH, LQKENI. Trimming took 2 bases from V and 4 from J, leaving 12 bases between them. CDR3 length equals 15 residues. In nucleotides, the CDR3 is TGTGCCAGCTCACCAGTTCGGGAATCTTACAATGAGCAGTTCTTC. Translating it yields CASSPVRESYNEQFF.

The rearrangement uses TRBV23-1 and TRBJ1-5, with a tentative D call TRBD1 (6 bases). TRBV23-1 has ORF status, its function being uncertain. CDR3 length: 13 amino acids. V was clipped by 6 bases and J by 5 bases, with 11 bases between them. The CDR3 bases are TGCGCCAGCAGCTCCGAGGGGGATCAGCCCCAGCATTTT. Translated, it gives CASSSEGDQPQHF.

The chain carries TRBV5-5 and TRBJ2-7, with TRBD2 matching over 13 bases. After removal of 5 bases from V and 2 bases from J, the junction contained 7 bases not matched to a gene. The CDR3 is made up of 16 amino acids. Germline CDR1 SGHKS, CDR2 YYEKEE (reference sequence). The CDR3, as DNA: TGTGCCAGCAGTTTTAACGGACTAGCGGGAGCCTACGAGCAGTACTTC. Its translation is CASSFNGLAGAYEQYF.

The chain combines TRBV15 with TRBJ1-1, with no clear D. V dropped 0 bases and J dropped 14 bases, with 13 bases sitting between them. Germline lookup yields CDR1 LNHNV and CDR2 YYDKDF (reference sequence). CDR3 length: 12 amino acids. The CDR3 spells CATSRDWGVSFF. The CDR3 coding sequence is TGTGCCACCAGCAGAGATTGGGGAGTATCATTCTTT.